Listed here is a single T cell receptor (beta chain). The target of this receptor is not known. No per-base quality is available; no much larger clone lies one base away. The immunoSEQ Assay was used to immunosequence TCRbeta CDR3 regions from genomic DNA. Prior to high-throughput sequencing, genomic DNA was amplified by bias-controlled multiplex PCR. On the study's bioinformatics: To quantify the absolute abundance of each unique TCRbeta CDR3 region, the sequences were collapsed and filtered. Clonality, defined as 1 minus Pielou's evenness, was calculated using only productive rearrangements. Clones with significantly greater frequencies in on-treatment versus baseline samples were identified using a previously published method. TCRdb mirrors the immuneACCESS table, restricted to in-frame sequences. Some clones are absent from its copies; in checked studies, under half trace to an unresolved V gene, and the reason for the others is unknown. D and trimming come from the DNA, and the V and J calls and clone size come from that table. A total of more than 15,000 clones appear in this sample, around 70% of them only once. Roughly an eighth of the sample comes from the top ten.

Per the publication, the treatment or condition label means: randomized to nivolumab then ipilimumab (arm A) or the reverse (arm B). Prior DNA-damaging chemotherapy had not been received by any trial patient. Thawed PBMCs were sorted on a FACS Aria II flow cytometer to isolate live CD3+CD8+ cells negative for CD19 and CD56. Samples came from patients with melanoma in CheckMate 064, a randomized, open-label phase II trial of sequential checkpoint blockade. Peripheral blood mononuclear cells were obtained through leukapheresis, purified using Ficoll-Paque, and frozen in human serum containing about 9.3% DMSO. Immediately after sorting, the purity of the sorted blood CD3+CD8+ cells was confirmed to be >95%, and DNA was then extracted. This entry belongs to a study of sequential checkpoint blockade in melanoma (dated by TCRdb to between 2018 and 2020). Broadly, across the study: Patients were randomized 1:1 to first-line nivolumab followed by ipilimumab (arm A) or ipilimumab followed by nivolumab (arm B). Maintenance nivolumab came after both trial sequences. General findings and caveats noted by the study authors: The response-prediction model combining TCR metrics and mutation burden needs validation in larger, independent patient cohorts.

From cysteine to phenylalanine, the CDR3 is 13 amino acids long. Only CDR3 DNA remains: 39 bases, in frame from the first base. CDR1 and CDR2 are drawn from the germline V gene (reference sequence): SEHNR, FQNEAQ. Unmatched junction bases come to 3, with V trimmed by 5 bases and J by 5 bases. Material: CD8+ T cells sorted from blood (inferred from file names), obtained from a patient given nivolumab and ipilimumab in sequence. The sequence is built from TRBV7-9 and TRBJ2-1, and 7 junction bases match TRBD1. The receptor was isolated from a human donor with melanoma. The CDR3 region has the sequence CASSVDRDNEQFF. In nucleotides, the sequence is TGTGCCAGCAGCGTCGACAGGGACAATGAGCAGTTCTTC.